The T cell receptor (beta chain) under discussion was sequenced for a study of control samples from healthy donors and cancer patients. Between the trimmed V and J ends, which lost 0 bases and 2 bases, there was a span of 8 bases. CDR1 is SGHRS, CDR2 YFSETQ, per germline. The CDR3 totals 14 residues. Worth noting for this clone: The sample carries other DNA sequences with the same CDR3.

Repertoires were generated with immunoSEQ multiplex PCR, while TCRdb's copy carries only in-frame clones and drops some. The repertoire has 95,000 to 150,000 clones, roughly 89% of them found once; the top ten carry about an eighth. The V and J genes are TRBV5-1 and TRBJ1-1; D gene unclear. The specimen was blood. This clonotype was obtained from a man aged 25-45 years in good health. Here the CDR3 DNA reads TGCGCCAGCAGCTTGGCGGCGGGCAACACTGAAGCTTTCTTT. This gives the protein CASSLAAGNTEAFF.